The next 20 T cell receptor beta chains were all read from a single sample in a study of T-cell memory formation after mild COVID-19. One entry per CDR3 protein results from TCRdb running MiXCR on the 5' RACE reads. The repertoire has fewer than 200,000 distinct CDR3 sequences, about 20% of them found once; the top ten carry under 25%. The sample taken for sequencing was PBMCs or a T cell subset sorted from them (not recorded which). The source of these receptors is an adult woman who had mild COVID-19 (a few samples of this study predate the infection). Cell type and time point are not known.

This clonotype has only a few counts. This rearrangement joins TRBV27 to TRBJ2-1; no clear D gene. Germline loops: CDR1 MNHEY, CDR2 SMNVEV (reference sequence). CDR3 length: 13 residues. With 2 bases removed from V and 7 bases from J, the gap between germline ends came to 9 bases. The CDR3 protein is CASSLRWLNEQFF. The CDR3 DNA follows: TGTGCCAGCAGTTTAAGGTGGCTAAATGAGCAGTTCTTC.

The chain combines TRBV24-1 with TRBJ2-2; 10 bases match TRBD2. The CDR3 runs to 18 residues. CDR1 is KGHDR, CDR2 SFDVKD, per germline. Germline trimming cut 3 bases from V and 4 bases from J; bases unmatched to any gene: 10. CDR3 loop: CATSDRGALAGLTGELFF. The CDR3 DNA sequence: TGTGCCACCAGTGATCGGGGGGCACTAGCGGGGCTCACCGGGGAGCTGTTTTTT.

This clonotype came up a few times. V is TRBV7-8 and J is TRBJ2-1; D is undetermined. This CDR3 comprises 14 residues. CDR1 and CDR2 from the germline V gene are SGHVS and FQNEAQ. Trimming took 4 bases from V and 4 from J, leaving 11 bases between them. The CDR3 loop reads CASSSKDQYNEQFF. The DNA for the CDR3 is TGTGCCAGCAGCTCAAAGGACCAATACAATGAGCAGTTCTTC.

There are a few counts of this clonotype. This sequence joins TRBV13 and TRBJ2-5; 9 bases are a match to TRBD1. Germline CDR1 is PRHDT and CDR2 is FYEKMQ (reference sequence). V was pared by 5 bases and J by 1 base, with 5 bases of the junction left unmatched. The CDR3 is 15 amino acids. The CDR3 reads CASSRQGDGQETQYF. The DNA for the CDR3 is TGTGCCAGCAGCCGACAGGGGGATGGCCAAGAGACCCAGTACTTC.

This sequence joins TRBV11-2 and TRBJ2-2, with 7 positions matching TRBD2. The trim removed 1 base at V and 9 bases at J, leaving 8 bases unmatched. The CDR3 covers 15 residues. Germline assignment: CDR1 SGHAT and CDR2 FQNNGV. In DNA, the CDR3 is TGTGCCAGCAGCTTAGCGGAGGCGGGAGCGAGGGAGCTGTTTTTT. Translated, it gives CASSLAEAGARELFF.

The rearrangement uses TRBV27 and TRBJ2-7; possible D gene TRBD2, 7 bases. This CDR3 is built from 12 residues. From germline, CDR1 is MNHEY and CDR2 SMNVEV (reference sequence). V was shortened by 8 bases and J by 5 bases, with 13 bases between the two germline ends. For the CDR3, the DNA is TGTGCCAGCGCCTGGGGGGGCAACGAGCAGTACTTC. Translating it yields CASAWGGNEQYF.

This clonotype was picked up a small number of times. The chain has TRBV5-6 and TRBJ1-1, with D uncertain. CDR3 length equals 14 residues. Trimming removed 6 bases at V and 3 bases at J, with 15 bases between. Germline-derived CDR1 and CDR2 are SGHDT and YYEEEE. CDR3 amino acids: CASTLGTGYTEAFF. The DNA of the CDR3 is TGTGCCAGCACCCTTGGTACCGGGTACACTGAAGCTTTCTTT.

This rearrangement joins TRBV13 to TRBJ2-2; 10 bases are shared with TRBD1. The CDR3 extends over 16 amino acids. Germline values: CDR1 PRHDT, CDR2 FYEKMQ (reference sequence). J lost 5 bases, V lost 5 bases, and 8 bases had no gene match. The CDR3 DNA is TGTGCCAGCAGCCCAGGGACAGGGGTCTTAACCGGGGAGCTGTTTTTT. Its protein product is CASSPGTGVLTGELFF. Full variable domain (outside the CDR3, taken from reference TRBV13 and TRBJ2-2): AAGVIQSPRHLIKEKRETATLKCYPIPRHDTVYWYQQGPGQDPQFLISFYEKMQSDKGSIPDRFSAQQFSDYHSELNMSSLELGDSALYFCASSPGTGVLTGELFFGEGSRLTVL.

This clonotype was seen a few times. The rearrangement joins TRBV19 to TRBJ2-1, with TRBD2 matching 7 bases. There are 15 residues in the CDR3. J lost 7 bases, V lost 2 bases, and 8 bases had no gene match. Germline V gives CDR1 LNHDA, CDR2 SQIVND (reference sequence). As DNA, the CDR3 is TGTGCCAGTAGTATACTGGCGGGAGTTCGGAATGAGCAGTTCTTC. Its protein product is CASSILAGVRNEQFF.

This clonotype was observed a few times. DNA of the CDR3: TGTGCCAGCAGCGACGATTTAGACAGGGGGGAACCCTACAATGAGCAGTTCTTC. It translates to CASSDDLDRGEPYNEQFF. The V and J genes are TRBV7-9 and TRBJ2-1, with 9 bases that match TRBD1. The CDR3 has 18 residues. Germline CDR1 reads SEHNR; CDR2 reads FQNEAQ (reference sequence). Trimming removed 5 bases from V and 2 bases from J; junction bases left unmatched: 13. The full variable domain, in which reference TRBV7-9 and TRBJ2-1 provide the parts outside the CDR3, is DTGVSQNPRHKITKRGQNVTFRCDPISEHNRLYWYRQTLGQGPEFLTYFQNEAQLEKSRLLSDRFSAERPKGSFSTLEIQRTEQGDSAMYLCASSDDLDRGEPYNEQFFGPGTRLTVL.

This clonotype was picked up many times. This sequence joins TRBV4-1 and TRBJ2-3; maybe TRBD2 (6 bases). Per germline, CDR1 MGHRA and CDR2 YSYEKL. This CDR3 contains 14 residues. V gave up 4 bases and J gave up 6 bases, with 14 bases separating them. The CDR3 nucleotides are TGCGCCAGCAGCCCCGAAGGTGGAGGGGATACGCAGTATTTT. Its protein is CASSPEGGGDTQYF.

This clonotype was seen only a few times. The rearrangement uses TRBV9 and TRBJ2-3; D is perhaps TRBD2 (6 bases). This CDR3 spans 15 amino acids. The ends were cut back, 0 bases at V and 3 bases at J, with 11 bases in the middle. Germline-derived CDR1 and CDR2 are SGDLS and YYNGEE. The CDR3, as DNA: TGTGCCAGCAGCGTAGCGCAGGGAGGTACAGATACGCAGTATTTT. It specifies CASSVAQGGTDTQYF.

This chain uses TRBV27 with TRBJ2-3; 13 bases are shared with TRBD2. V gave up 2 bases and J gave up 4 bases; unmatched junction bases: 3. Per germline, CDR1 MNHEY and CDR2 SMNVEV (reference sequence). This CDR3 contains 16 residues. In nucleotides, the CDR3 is TGTGCCAGCAGTTTAGGGACTAGCGGGATCGCAGATACGCAGTATTTT. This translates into CASSLGTSGIADTQYF.

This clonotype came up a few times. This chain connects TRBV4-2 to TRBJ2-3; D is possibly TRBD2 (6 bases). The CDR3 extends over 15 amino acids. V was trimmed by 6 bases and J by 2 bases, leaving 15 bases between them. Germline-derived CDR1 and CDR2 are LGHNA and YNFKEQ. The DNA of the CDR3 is TGTGCCAGCAGGGGGATAGCGGAGATCACAGATACGCAGTATTTT. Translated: CASRGIAEITDTQYF.

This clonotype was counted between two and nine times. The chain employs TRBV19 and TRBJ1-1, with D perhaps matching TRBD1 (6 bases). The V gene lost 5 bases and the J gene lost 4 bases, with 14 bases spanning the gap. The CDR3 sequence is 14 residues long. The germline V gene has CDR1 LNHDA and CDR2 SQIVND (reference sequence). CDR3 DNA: TGTGCCAGTAGTCCCATGAGGGGGAGCACTGAAGCTTTCTTT. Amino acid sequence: CASSPMRGSTEAFF.

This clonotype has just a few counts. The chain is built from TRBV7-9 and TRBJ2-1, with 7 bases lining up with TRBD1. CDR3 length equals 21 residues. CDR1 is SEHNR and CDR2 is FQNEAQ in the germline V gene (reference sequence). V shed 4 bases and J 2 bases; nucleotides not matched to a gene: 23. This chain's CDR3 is CASSSPRGYRGPPLTYNEQFF. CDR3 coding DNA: TGTGCCAGCAGCTCCCCAAGGGGGTACAGGGGCCCCCCCCTTACCTACAATGAGCAGTTCTTC.

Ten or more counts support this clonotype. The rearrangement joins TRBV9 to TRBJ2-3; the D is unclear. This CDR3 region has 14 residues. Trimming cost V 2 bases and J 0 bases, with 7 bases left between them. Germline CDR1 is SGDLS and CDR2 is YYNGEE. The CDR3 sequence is CASSVSGSTDTQYF. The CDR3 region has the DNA TGTGCCAGCAGCGTGTCTGGGAGCACAGATACGCAGTATTTT.

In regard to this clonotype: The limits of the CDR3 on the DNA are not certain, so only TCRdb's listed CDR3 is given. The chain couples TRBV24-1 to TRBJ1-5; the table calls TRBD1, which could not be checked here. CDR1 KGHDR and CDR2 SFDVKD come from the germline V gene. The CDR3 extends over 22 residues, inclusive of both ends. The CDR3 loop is CATRRLCSFNQPQHFGDGPQHF.

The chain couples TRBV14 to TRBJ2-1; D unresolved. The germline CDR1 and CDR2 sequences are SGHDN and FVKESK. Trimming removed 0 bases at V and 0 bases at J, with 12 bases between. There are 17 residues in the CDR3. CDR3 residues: CASSQDVSLSSYNEQFF. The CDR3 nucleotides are TGTGCCAGCAGCCAAGACGTATCCTTGAGCTCCTACAATGAGCAGTTCTTC.

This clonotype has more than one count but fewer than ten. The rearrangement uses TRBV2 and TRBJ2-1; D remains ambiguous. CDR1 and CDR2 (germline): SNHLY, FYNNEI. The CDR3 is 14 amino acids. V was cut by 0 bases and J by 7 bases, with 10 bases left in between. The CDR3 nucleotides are TGTGCCAGCAGTGAAGCTCCCTACGCGAATGAGCAGTTCTTC. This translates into CASSEAPYANEQFF.